The 15 T cell receptor beta chains presented below share a single source sample, sequenced in a study of blood T cell repertoires in COVID-19. Only in-frame clones appear in the TCRdb table, and some are missing; sequencing was by immunoSEQ multiplex PCR. The sample contains roughly 250,000 clones, 82% of which appear only once. Sequenced input: peripheral blood. The source of these receptors is a woman aged 55-70 years with active or convalescent COVID-19.

V gene TRBV16 combines with J gene TRBJ2-1; 13 bases map to TRBD2. The CDR3 has 17 residues. The germline V gene has CDR1 KGHSY and CDR2 FQNENV. V dropped 3 bases and J dropped 4; count of bases not matched to a gene: 6. The CDR3 sequence: CASSHPRLAGGYNEQFF. CDR3 coding DNA: TGTGCCAGCAGCCATCCGAGACTAGCGGGGGGTTACAATGAGCAGTTCTTC.

In nucleotides, the CDR3 is TGTGCCAGCAAAGAAGGGGATGGAAACACCATATATTTT. It codes for CASKEGDGNTIYF. The gene calls are TRBV2 and TRBJ1-3; D possibly corresponds to TRBD1 (5 bases). Deletions cut 7 bases from V and 3 bases from J, with 10 bases between. The CDR3 is 13 residues long. Per the germline V gene, CDR1 is SNHLY and CDR2 is FYNNEI.

The chain couples TRBV6-5 to TRBJ1-2; 7 bases line up with TRBD1. The CDR3 has 12 residues. V trimming: 2 bases; J trimming: 8 bases; junction bases outside the gene matches: 2. In germline, CDR1 is MNHEY, CDR2 SVGAGI. CDR3 in amino acids: CASSYGTAGYTF. DNA of the CDR3: TGTGCCAGCAGTTACGGGACAGCGGGCTACACCTTC.

The rearrangement uses TRBV18 and TRBJ1-4, with D uncertain. Trimming cost V 4 bases and J 5 bases, with 8 bases left between them. Germline values: CDR1 KGHSH, CDR2 LQKENI. The CDR3 runs 13 residues. The DNA for the CDR3 is TGTGCCAGCTCACTCACAGCAAATGAAAAACTGTTTTTT. Translation: CASSLTANEKLFF. The complete variable domain, with remaining parts taken from reference TRBV18 and TRBJ1-4, reads NAGVMQNPRHLVRRRGQEARLRCSPMKGHSHVYWYRQLPEEGLKFMVYLQKENIIDESGMPKERFSAEFPKEGPSILRIQQVVRGDSAAYFCASSLTANEKLFFGSGTQLSVL.

This chain connects TRBV4-2 to TRBJ2-3, with 8 bases identical to TRBD1. J lost 4 bases, V lost 1 base, and 7 bases had no gene match. The CDR3 consists of 16 residues. Looked up from germline, CDR1 is LGHNA and CDR2 is YNFKEQ. CDR3 DNA sequence: TGTGCCAGCAGCCAAGTGACTGGACAGGGTGCAGATACGCAGTATTTT. Amino acids: CASSQVTGQGADTQYF.

The CDR3 reads CASSPRSYEQYF. CDR3 in DNA: TGTGCCAGCAGTCCCCGTTCCTACGAGCAGTACTTC. The V and J genes are TRBV12-3 or TRBV12-4 and TRBJ2-7; no clear D gene. This CDR3 is built from 12 residues. V was pared by 5 bases and J by 1 base, with 6 bases between.

The chain combines TRBV5-5 with TRBJ1-3, with D possibly matching TRBD1 (6 bases). Trimming stripped 4 bases from V and 0 bases from J, with 11 bases between. The CDR3 consists of 15 residues. Germline CDR1 is SGHKS and CDR2 is YYEKEE (reference sequence). The CDR3 here is CASSRMTGSGNTIYF. CDR3 coding DNA: TGTGCCAGCAGCCGAATGACAGGCTCTGGAAACACCATATATTTT.

This clone was detected once. The chain employs TRBV2 and TRBJ1-6; TRBD1 is a possible D gene (6 bases). The V gene's germline CDR1 is SNHLY and CDR2 FYNNEI. Trimming removed 3 bases at V and 7 bases at J, with 16 bases between. This CDR3 has 16 amino acids. The CDR3 reads CASSDQGRVGNSPLHF. CDR3 coding DNA: TGTGCCAGCAGTGATCAGGGGAGGGTAGGGAATTCACCCCTCCACTTT.

The rearrangement uses TRBV7-9 and TRBJ1-2; 9 bases agree with TRBD1. J gave up 8 bases and V 0 bases, and 7 bases lay outside the gene matches. From germline, CDR1 is SEHNR and CDR2 FQNEAQ (reference sequence). CDR3 length: 15 amino acids. The chain's CDR3 is CASSLAGQGSWGYTF. CDR3 bases: TGTGCCAGCAGCTTAGCAGGACAGGGGAGCTGGGGCTACACCTTC.

The chain combines TRBV9 with TRBJ2-5; D may be TRBD2 (6 bases). Germline V lookup: CDR1 SGDLS, CDR2 YYNGEE. Trimming removed 4 bases from V and 4 bases from J, with 17 bases in between. The CDR3 is made up of 15 amino acids. The CDR3 reads CASSTLGGKGETQYF. CDR3 sequence (DNA): TGTGCCAGCAGCACGCTCGGGGGTAAAGGAGAGACCCAGTACTTC.

This clone occurred many times. V gene TRBV21-1 combines with J gene TRBJ2-7; TRBD1, the D gene given by the table, was not confirmed from the DNA. TRBV21-1 counts as a pseudogene. This CDR3 has 19 residues. The CDR3 loop reads CASSPGVGQGVGGTSEQYF. The CDR3 bases are TGTGCCAGCAGCCCTGGGGTAGGACAGGGAGTTGGAGGGACCTCCGAGCAGTACTTC.

V gene TRBV2 combines with J gene TRBJ1-5; no clear D. Between the trimmed V and J ends, which lost 5 bases and 2 bases, there was a span of 13 bases. Germline V gives CDR1 SNHLY, CDR2 FYNNEI. The CDR3 has 15 amino acids. CDR3 sequence reads: CASSSLRGGNQPQHF. CDR3 nucleotides: TGTGCCAGCAGTAGTCTCCGCGGGGGCAATCAGCCCCAGCATTTT.

This sequence joins TRBV5-1 and TRBJ1-6; D perhaps matches TRBD1 (6 bases). Trimming removed 10 bases from V and 6 bases from J, with 20 bases in between. The CDR3 contains 15 residues. Germline CDR1 SGHRS, CDR2 YFSETQ. CDR3 coding DNA: TGCGCCTCATCGGCGGAGGGAGGGGGTAATTCACCCCTCCACTTT. Translation: CASSAEGGGNSPLHF.

J is TRBJ1-6 and V is TRBV13; 11 bases agree with TRBD1. V was pared by 5 bases and J by 7 bases, with 10 bases of the junction left unmatched. The CDR3 contains 17 residues. Per germline, CDR1 PRHDT and CDR2 FYEKMQ (reference sequence). The DNA for the CDR3 is TGTGCCAGCAGCCTTGGGGACAGGGGGAGTAGGAATTCACCCCTCCACTTT. Amino acids: CASSLGDRGSRNSPLHF.

This chain joins TRBV2 and TRBJ1-1; tentatively, D is TRBD1 (5 bases). The CDR3 sequence is 13 residues long. The germline CDR1 and CDR2 sequences are SNHLY and FYNNEI. Between the trimmed V and J ends, which lost 9 bases and 5 bases, there was a span of 16 bases. The CDR3 reads CASRQNLGTEAFF. The CDR3 region has the DNA TGTGCCAGTCGACAGAACCTTGGGACTGAAGCTTTCTTT.